These 25 T cell receptor beta chains were all obtained from the same sample, sequenced in a study of blood T cells in healthy people across ages. Through a sample-barcoded 5' primer and a J-beta primer mix, a second PCR was run for roughly 7 to 12 cycles. MiXCR was run by TCRdb on the 5' RACE reads, yielding one entry per CDR3 protein. This sample has around 850,000 distinct CDR3 sequences, with roughly 35% found just once. What was sequenced was blood. All receptors derive from a man younger than 35 in good health.

The chain links TRBV7-6 to TRBJ2-1; 10 bases are shared with TRBD1. CDR1 and CDR2 from the germline V gene are SGHVS and FNYEAQ. J was trimmed by 3 bases and V by 6 bases; bases with no gene match: 8. The CDR3 is 16 amino acids. The CDR3 sequence is CASSPGTGVFYNEQFF. CDR3 nucleotide sequence: TGTGCCAGCAGTCCTGGGACAGGGGTATTCTACAATGAGCAGTTCTTC.

As regards this clonotype: This clone may be a read error of a much larger clone one base away. The chain combines TRBV6-2 or TRBV6-3 with TRBJ2-7, with D hard to call. V was pared by 2 bases and J by 0 bases, with 17 bases between. CDR3 length: 17 residues. Germline V lookup: CDR1 MNHEY, CDR2 SVGEGT. The CDR3 DNA follows: TGTGCCAGCAGTTACCTCTTCCAGCCGAAGAGCTCCTACGAGCAGTACTTC. Amino acids: CASSYLFQPKSSYEQYF.

This clonotype showed up just once. The J gene is TRBJ2-5, the V gene TRBV20-1; 7 bases are a match to TRBD1. The trim removed 3 bases at V and 11 bases at J, leaving 9 bases unmatched. Germline-derived CDR1 and CDR2 are DFQATT and SNEGSKA (reference sequence). The CDR3 spans 12 residues. This CDR3 reads CSARTGTREQYF. The CDR3 DNA reads TGCAGTGCTAGGACAGGGACGAGGGAGCAGTACTTC.

V usage is TRBV4-1 and J usage is TRBJ2-1, with 14 nucleotides matching TRBD2. The CDR3 loop spans 20 amino acids. Trimming cost V 4 bases and J 2 bases; bases outside gene matches: 13. CDR1 is MGHRA, CDR2 YSYEKL, per germline. This chain's CDR3 is CASSRRTSGGPNQPYNEQFF. DNA of the CDR3: TGCGCCAGCAGCCGAAGGACTAGCGGGGGGCCCAACCAACCCTACAATGAGCAGTTCTTC.

V gene TRBV19 combines with J gene TRBJ1-2; TRBD1 agrees at 8 bases. Germline loops: CDR1 LNHDA, CDR2 SQIVND (reference sequence). The V and J ends lost 4 bases and 4 bases, in that order; junction bases with no gene match: 8. The CDR3 length is 15 residues. The CDR3: CASSTRTGTGYGYTF. CDR3 nucleotide sequence: TGTGCCAGTAGTACCCGGACAGGGACGGGCTATGGCTACACCTTC. Together with reference TRBV19 and TRBJ1-2, the CDR3 gives the full variable domain: DGGITQSPKYLFRKEGQNVTLSCEQNLNHDAMYWYRQDPGQGLRLIYYSQIVNDFQKGDIAEGYSVSREKKESFPLTVTSAQKNPTAFYLCASSTRTGTGYGYTFGSGTRLTVV.

This clonotype was seen ten or more times. The chain carries TRBV12-3 or TRBV12-4 and TRBJ1-2; 9 nucleotides match TRBD1. V lost 6 bases to trimming and J lost 6 bases; unmatched junction nucleotides: 5. The CDR3 covers 13 residues. Here the CDR3 reads CASRRGQGHGYTF. As DNA, the CDR3 is TGTGCCAGCAGACGGGGACAGGGACATGGCTACACCTTC.

This clonotype was seen a few times. This chain links TRBV29-1 with TRBJ1-2; the match to TRBD1 covers 7 bases. J gave up 7 bases and V 8 bases, and 10 bases lay outside the gene matches. Per germline, CDR1 SQVTM and CDR2 ANQGSEA. The CDR3 is 12 amino acids. The CDR3 DNA reads TGCAGCATTAGGGGGACAGTAGGTGGCTACACCTTC. This gives the protein CSIRGTVGGYTF.

The chain has TRBV12-3 or TRBV12-4 and TRBJ2-1; 10 nucleotides line up with TRBD1. Germline trimming cut 7 bases from V and 15 bases from J; bases unmatched to any gene: 9. The CDR3 covers 12 residues. The CDR3 region is CASTPGTGVGFF. In DNA form, the CDR3 reads TGTGCCAGCACCCCCGGGACAGGGGTCGGGTTCTTC.

V gene TRBV5-1 combines with J gene TRBJ2-7; D is perhaps TRBD1 (6 bases). Germline V CDR1 and CDR2: SGHRS, YFSETQ. Trimming removed 6 bases at V and 5 bases at J, with 18 bases between. This CDR3 comprises 14 residues. The CDR3 bases are TGCGCCAGCACCACCTCCGGGACATGGGACGAGCAGTACTTC. As protein: CASTTSGTWDEQYF.

This clonotype showed up just a few times. The CDR3 nucleotides read TGTGCCAGCAGCCCCCGGGACAGGGGGAGCTCAGCCAAAAACATTCAGTACTTC. Residues: CASSPRDRGSSAKNIQYF. This chain links TRBV4-2 with TRBJ2-4; 11 bases match TRBD1. Germline V gene lookup returns CDR1 LGHNA and CDR2 YNFKEQ. CDR3 length: 18 amino acids. Trimming took 4 bases from V and 0 from J; bases not matched to a gene: 8.

This clonotype was seen a few times. V gene TRBV20-1 combines with J gene TRBJ2-7; 8 positions agree with TRBD1. Germline V gives CDR1 DFQATT, CDR2 SNEGSKA (reference sequence). The CDR3 is 15 amino acids. CDR3 DNA sequence: TGCAGCCCCGAGCCGTTGAGGACAGGGCGTTACGAGCAGTACTTC. Amino acids: CSPEPLRTGRYEQYF.

This clonotype appeared many times. J is TRBJ2-1 and V is TRBV15; 7 bases align to TRBD1. V gave up 8 bases and J gave up 4 bases; unmatched junction bases: 8. Germline V gene sequence: CDR1 LNHNV, CDR2 YYDKDF (reference sequence). This CDR3 is built from 14 residues. In DNA, the CDR3 is TGTGCCACCTCGATCGGACAGGAGTACAATGAGCAGTTCTTC. It codes for CATSIGQEYNEQFF.

The CDR3, as DNA: TGTGCCAGCAGCTTGGTTCCAGGGGCCCCAAACACTGAAGCTTTCTTT. It yields the protein CASSLVPGAPNTEAFF. V gene TRBV5-8 combines with J gene TRBJ1-1; a weak D match, TRBD1 (6 bases). The CDR3 is 16 residues long. The V end lost 0 bases, the J end lost 2 bases, and 14 bases lay between the germline ends. CDR1 is SGHTS and CDR2 is YDEGEE in the germline V gene.

This clonotype was counted between two and nine times. V usage is TRBV6-5 and J usage is TRBJ2-7, with D perhaps TRBD1 (6 bases). Trimming cost V 0 bases and J 3 bases, with 15 bases left between them. The length of the CDR3 is 16 residues. Germline V gene sequence: CDR1 MNHEY, CDR2 SVGAGI. This chain's CDR3 is CASSYSHRDKYYEQYF. The CDR3, as DNA: TGTGCCAGCAGTTACTCCCATCGGGACAAGTACTACGAGCAGTACTTC.

In regard to this clonotype: One junction end does not reproduce the germline sequence, and a read error may be involved. V gene TRBV4-1 combines with J gene TRBJ1-1, with TRBD1 as a possible D gene (5 bases). The CDR3 length is 14 residues. CDR1 is MGHRA and CDR2 is YSYEKL in the germline V gene. The CDR3 here is CTSRDGTVNTEAFF. CDR3 coding DNA: TGCACCAGCAGAGACGGGACGGTGAACACTGAAGCTTTCTTT.

Notes on this clonotype: An end of the junction differs from the germline gene, which may be a read error. CDR3 sequence reads: CANSQGTMQYF. As DNA, the CDR3 is TGTGCCAACAGTCAAGGGACAATGCAGTACTTC. The genes are TRBV12-3 or TRBV12-4 and TRBJ2-7, with D possibly being TRBD1 (6 bases). This CDR3 has 11 residues.

This chain uses TRBV4-1 with TRBJ1-1; D gene unclear. Trimming stripped 6 bases from V and 5 bases from J, with 13 bases between. The CDR3 length is 13 residues. CDR1 and CDR2 from the germline V gene are MGHRA and YSYEKL. CDR3 loop: CASSYNLGTEAFF. CDR3 bases: TGCGCCAGCAGTTACAACCTTGGGACTGAAGCTTTCTTT.

This clonotype was observed a few times. The chain has TRBV10-3 and TRBJ1-4, with D maybe TRBD1 (6 bases). CDR3 size: 14 residues. Between the trimmed V and J ends, which lost 3 bases and 4 bases, there was a span of 9 bases. Germline CDR1 is ENHRY and CDR2 is SYGVKD. The CDR3 nucleotides are TGTGCCATCAGTGATGCCAGGGGTAATGAAAAACTGTTTTTT. It translates to CAISDARGNEKLFF.

This rearrangement joins TRBV4-1 to TRBJ2-7, with D tentatively TRBD2 (6 bases). Per the germline V gene, CDR1 is MGHRA and CDR2 is YSYEKL. Between the trimmed V and J ends, which lost 1 base and 0 bases, there was a span of 10 bases. The CDR3 runs 15 residues. CDR3 DNA: TGCGCCAGCAGCCAAGGCGGGAAGTCCTCCTACGAGCAGTACTTC. It encodes CASSQGGKSSYEQYF.

This clonotype was picked up a small number of times. V and J are TRBV7-2 and TRBJ1-2; perhaps TRBD1 as D (5 bases). Germline values: CDR1 SGHTA, CDR2 FQGNSA. The V end was cut by 5 bases, the J end by 3 bases, with 13 bases between. The CDR3 consists of 14 residues. In nucleotides, the CDR3 is TGTGCCAGCAGCAAACCGGGACTCGACTATGGCTACACCTTC. It encodes CASSKPGLDYGYTF.

This chain uses TRBV20-1 with TRBJ1-2, with 8 bases identical to TRBD1. Losses at the gene ends were 0 bases for V and 2 bases for J; bases not matched to a gene: 5. The germline CDR1 and CDR2 sequences are DFQATT and SNEGSKA (reference sequence). The CDR3 has 15 amino acids. The CDR3 nucleotides are TGCAGTGCTAGAGATAAGGACAGGGTGAACTATGGCTACACCTTC. Protein product: CSARDKDRVNYGYTF.

This clonotype was detected ten times or more. J is TRBJ2-6 and V is TRBV7-8; D not resolved. Trimming left V 1 base short and J 0 bases short, with 13 bases between. Looked up from germline, CDR1 is SGHVS and CDR2 is FQNEAQ. This CDR3 contains 18 residues. CDR3 coding DNA: TGTGCCAGCAGCTTAGATAGGACGGTGAACTCTGGGGCCAACGTCCTGACTTTC. Its protein product is CASSLDRTVNSGANVLTF.

The chain combines TRBV21-1 with TRBJ2-7; the table's D call, TRBD1, has no DNA check behind it. TRBV21-1 is designated a pseudogene. The CDR3 covers 14 residues. The CDR3 coding sequence is TGTGCCAGCAGCACCGGACAGGTTCTGGACGGGCAGTACTTC. As protein: CASSTGQVLDGQYF.

On this clonotype: At one boundary the junction diverges from the germline segment, which might be a read error. The rearrangement links TRBV4-2 to TRBJ1-2; D ambiguous. The CDR3 runs to 15 residues. Looked up from germline, CDR1 is LGHNA and CDR2 is YNFKEQ. This chain's CDR3 is CASSQESALNYGYTF. The CDR3 DNA reads as TGTGCCAGCAGTCAAGAAAGCGCACTTAACTATGGCTACACCTTC.

This clonotype was seen many times. V usage is TRBV12-3 or TRBV12-4 and J usage is TRBJ1-2; TRBD1 matches at 9 bases. This CDR3 has 14 amino acids. V gave up 6 bases and J gave up 13 bases; unmatched junction bases: 15. CDR3 bases: TGTGCCAGCAGGAAGAGGACAGGGGCGGAACTCTCCACCTTC. Amino acids: CASRKRTGAELSTF.